A selection of T cell receptor beta chains follows, all from one sample in a study of CD8 T cells in ankylosing spondylitis. MiXCR was run by TCRdb on the 5' RACE reads, yielding one entry per CDR3 protein. The top ten hold 7.8% of the sample, which has roughly 260,000 distinct CDR3 sequences, around 20% seen once. The specimen was blood, either unsorted or a sorted T cell fraction (not recorded which). The receptors originated from a male donor with ankylosing spondylitis or in good health (not recorded which). Each CDR3 is given with its conserved first and last residue. Fields, in order: V gene, clone size, D gene, J gene, CDR3 protein, CDR3 DNA. The D gene is left open where the match is weak. Clone size is given for some rows only: seen once, a few or many times, or a class if the clone is expanded.

v_gene: TRBV5-1
abundance: .
d_gene: TRBD1
j_gene: TRBJ1-6
CDR3aa: CASTMGDRLSPLHF
CDR3nt: TGCGCCAGCACCATGGGGGACAGATTATCACCCCTCCACTTT

v_gene: TRBV5-1
abundance: many
d_gene: .
j_gene: TRBJ1-6
CDR3aa: CASSQRNPNSPLHF
CDR3nt: TGCGCCAGCAGCCAGAGGAACCCTAATTCACCCCTCCACTTT

v_gene: TRBV28
abundance: .
d_gene: .
j_gene: TRBJ1-2
CDR3aa: CASSFATRYGYTF
CDR3nt: TGTGCCAGCAGTTTTGCGACCCGCTATGGCTACACCTTC

v_gene: TRBV5-6
abundance: few
d_gene: .
j_gene: TRBJ1-1
CDR3aa: CASSHVGGNTEAFF
CDR3nt: TGTGCCAGCAGCCACGTAGGCGGGAACACTGAAGCTTTCTTT

v_gene: TRBV27
abundance: .
d_gene: TRBD1
j_gene: TRBJ2-6
CDR3aa: CASSAQPGQGFSGANVLTF
CDR3nt: TGTGCCAGCAGTGCCCAGCCGGGACAGGGCTTCTCTGGGGCCAACGTCCTGACTTTC

v_gene: TRBV6-1
abundance: few
d_gene: .
j_gene: TRBJ1-1
CDR3aa: CASSPRQFLNTEAFF
CDR3nt: TGTGCCAGCAGTCCGAGACAGTTTCTGAACACTGAAGCTTTCTTT

v_gene: TRBV20-1
abundance: .
d_gene: .
j_gene: TRBJ2-3
CDR3aa: CSATQSSAAYF
CDR3nt: TGCAGTGCTACCCAAAGCTCCGCGGCGTATTTT

v_gene: TRBV11-2
abundance: .
d_gene: .
j_gene: TRBJ2-1
CDR3aa: CASSLGSTWKSYNEQFF
CDR3nt: TGTGCCAGCAGCTTAGGGTCGACGTGGAAGTCCTACAATGAGCAGTTCTTC

v_gene: TRBV4-1
abundance: few
d_gene: .
j_gene: TRBJ1-2
CDR3aa: CASSPAAGLNYGYTF
CDR3nt: TGCGCCAGCAGCCCGGCGGCAGGTCTTAACTATGGCTACACCTTC

v_gene: TRBV4-2
abundance: few
d_gene: .
j_gene: TRBJ1-1
CDR3aa: CASSQDGQDTEAFF
CDR3nt: TGTGCCAGCAGCCAAGATGGCCAGGACACTGAAGCTTTCTTT

v_gene: TRBV5-6
abundance: few
d_gene: TRBD1
j_gene: TRBJ2-5
CDR3aa: CASSLDRGGGETQYF
CDR3nt: TGTGCCAGCAGCTTGGATCGAGGGGGCGGGGAGACCCAGTACTTC

v_gene: TRBV29-1
abundance: few
d_gene: .
j_gene: TRBJ2-1
CDR3aa: CSVTGIVANEQFF
CDR3nt: TGCAGCGTAACCGGGATCGTAGCGAATGAGCAGTTCTTC

v_gene: TRBV5-1
abundance: .
d_gene: TRBD2
j_gene: TRBJ2-5
CDR3aa: CASSPGTSGGQETQYF
CDR3nt: TGCGCCAGCAGCCCCGGGACTAGCGGGGGGCAAGAGACCCAGTACTTC

v_gene: TRBV29-1
abundance: many
d_gene: TRBD2
j_gene: TRBJ2-3
CDR3aa: CSVAPAGVADTQYF
CDR3nt: TGCAGCGTTGCCCCAGCGGGAGTAGCAGATACGCAGTATTTT

v_gene: TRBV12-5
abundance: .
d_gene: .
j_gene: TRBJ2-1
CDR3aa: CASGLVRTGTIGPEQFF
CDR3nt: TGTGCTAGTGGTTTGGTACGGACCGGGACCATAGGACCGGAGCAGTTCTTC

v_gene: TRBV6-1
abundance: .
d_gene: TRBD1
j_gene: TRBJ1-2
CDR3aa: CASSKQGYDSYGYTF
CDR3nt: TGTGCCAGCAGCAAACAGGGGTACGATAGCTATGGCTACACCTTC

v_gene: TRBV20-1
abundance: once
d_gene: .
j_gene: TRBJ2-5
CDR3aa: CSADKVASQETQYF
CDR3nt: TGCAGTGCAGACAAAGTGGCCAGCCAAGAGACCCAGTACTTC

v_gene: TRBV5-1
abundance: .
d_gene: .
j_gene: TRBJ1-1
CDR3aa: CASSLESIATAEAFF
CDR3nt: TGCGCCAGCAGCTTGGAGTCTATAGCGACAGCTGAAGCTTTCTTT

v_gene: TRBV27
abundance: few
d_gene: TRBD2
j_gene: TRBJ2-3
CDR3aa: CASSLGTSDTDTQYF
CDR3nt: TGTGCCAGCAGTCTGGGGACTAGCGACACAGATACGCAGTATTTT

v_gene: TRBV3-1
abundance: .
d_gene: .
j_gene: TRBJ2-3
CDR3aa: CASSLRAKTDTQYF
CDR3nt: TGTGCCAGCAGCCTCCGGGCCAAAACAGATACGCAGTATTTT

v_gene: TRBV2
abundance: .
d_gene: .
j_gene: TRBJ2-4
CDR3aa: CASSGGVAKNIQYF
CDR3nt: TGTGCCAGCAGTGGCGGGGTAGCCAAAAACATTCAGTACTTC

v_gene: TRBV10-3
abundance: .
d_gene: .
j_gene: TRBJ1-6
CDR3aa: CAISDRDALHF
CDR3nt: TGTGCCATCAGTGATAGGGACGCCCTCCACTTT

v_gene: TRBV6-1
abundance: many
d_gene: .
j_gene: TRBJ2-5
CDR3aa: CASSPRVVPGQETQYF
CDR3nt: TGTGCCAGCAGTCCCCGGGTTGTCCCGGGCCAAGAGACCCAGTACTTC

v_gene: TRBV5-1
abundance: .
d_gene: .
j_gene: TRBJ1-4
CDR3aa: CASSLRSRGEKLFF
CDR3nt: TGCGCCAGCAGCTTGCGGTCCCGGGGTGAAAAACTGTTTTTT

v_gene: TRBV20-1
abundance: many
d_gene: .
j_gene: TRBJ2-5
CDR3aa: CSARDWGQWEGTQYF
CDR3nt: TGCAGTGCTAGAGACTGGGGACAGTGGGAGGGGACCCAGTACTTC

v_gene: TRBV12-3/TRBV12-4
abundance: .
d_gene: TRBD2
j_gene: TRBJ2-2
CDR3aa: CASTPRGEDTGELFF
CDR3nt: TGTGCCAGCACGCCGCGGGGGGAGGACACCGGGGAGCTGTTTTTT

v_gene: TRBV20-1
abundance: many
d_gene: .
j_gene: TRBJ2-3
CDR3aa: CSANPRKGLDTQYF
CDR3nt: TGCAGTGCTAACCCGAGAAAGGGATTAGATACGCAGTATTTT

v_gene: TRBV19
abundance: few
d_gene: .
j_gene: TRBJ1-5
CDR3aa: CASSISGLSNQPQHF
CDR3nt: TGTGCCAGTAGTATTTCAGGTCTAAGCAATCAGCCCCAGCATTTT

v_gene: TRBV3-1
abundance: few
d_gene: .
j_gene: TRBJ1-6
CDR3aa: CASSQGPGNSPLHF
CDR3nt: TGTGCCAGCAGCCAAGGGCCCGGTAATTCACCCCTCCACTTT

v_gene: TRBV10-3
abundance: few
d_gene: TRBD1
j_gene: TRBJ1-1
CDR3aa: CAISDPYRGLANTEAFF
CDR3nt: TGTGCCATCAGTGACCCCTACAGGGGACTTGCGAACACTGAAGCTTTCTTT

v_gene: TRBV27
abundance: few
d_gene: TRBD2
j_gene: TRBJ2-3
CDR3aa: CASSSHLAKREEAQYF
CDR3nt: TGTGCCAGCAGTTCACACCTCGCGAAGCGGGAAGAAGCGCAGTATTTT

v_gene: TRBV5-1
abundance: few
d_gene: TRBD2
j_gene: TRBJ2-3
CDR3aa: CASSSRGLAGGPDTQYF
CDR3nt: TGCGCCAGCAGCTCGCGCGGACTAGCGGGAGGTCCAGATACGCAGTATTTT

v_gene: TRBV5-1
abundance: .
d_gene: TRBD2
j_gene: TRBJ2-2
CDR3aa: CASSRAGTSGGTNTGELFF
CDR3nt: TGCGCCAGCAGCCGCGCCGGGACTAGCGGGGGCACGAACACCGGGGAGCTGTTTTTT

v_gene: TRBV29-1
abundance: many
d_gene: TRBD1
j_gene: TRBJ1-4
CDR3aa: CSVAGQGATNEKLFF
CDR3nt: TGCAGCGTTGCGGGGCAGGGGGCAACTAATGAAAAACTGTTTTTT

v_gene: TRBV7-9
abundance: few
d_gene: TRBD1
j_gene: TRBJ2-5
CDR3aa: CASSSTWTGFQETQYF
CDR3nt: TGTGCCAGCAGCTCGACTTGGACAGGTTTCCAAGAGACCCAGTACTTC

v_gene: TRBV5-1
abundance: .
d_gene: TRBD2
j_gene: TRBJ2-3
CDR3aa: CASSLVPGGDTQYF
CDR3nt: TGCGCCAGCAGCTTGGTCCCGGGAGGCGATACGCAGTATTTT

v_gene: TRBV7-2
abundance: .
d_gene: .
j_gene: TRBJ2-3
CDR3aa: CASSKESGVSDTQYF
CDR3nt: TGTGCCAGCAGTAAAGAGTCGGGAGTATCAGATACGCAGTATTTT

v_gene: TRBV12-3/TRBV12-4
abundance: .
d_gene: .
j_gene: TRBJ1-4
CDR3aa: CASSLERGPSNEKLFF
CDR3nt: TGTGCCAGCAGTTTAGAGCGGGGGCCCTCTAATGAAAAACTGTTTTTT

v_gene: TRBV20-1
abundance: .
d_gene: .
j_gene: TRBJ2-1
CDR3aa: CSARDQVHEQFF
CDR3nt: TGCAGTGCTAGAGATCAAGTCCATGAGCAGTTCTTC

v_gene: TRBV20-1
abundance: few
d_gene: .
j_gene: TRBJ2-5
CDR3aa: CSAFPPGGVETQYF
CDR3nt: TGCAGTGCATTCCCTCCTGGGGGCGTAGAGACCCAGTACTTC